The clone carrying this T cell receptor beta chain was observed a single time. These data belong to a study of blood T cell repertoires in COVID-19. Study as a whole: Material from acute and convalescent COVID-19 was sourced from the United States, Italy and Spain. T cells, B-cell-depleted T cells, or PBMCs supplied cDNA or gDNA.

The CDR3 loop spans 12 amino acids. V shed 4 bases and J shed 3 bases, with 7 bases lying between them. Profiled with immunoSEQ multiplex PCR; TCRdb holds only in-frame clones, not every one. The data show approximately 150,000 clones, with about 82% seen just once and more than 5% held by the top ten. The cohort comprised adults aged about 18 to 100 years residing in about 25 US areas. Cohorts were assigned according to the clinical history that participants reported. The sample taken for sequencing was PBMCs or T cells enriched from blood (not recorded which). V and J are TRBV12-3 or TRBV12-4 and TRBJ2-7; the D is unclear. The clonotype originates from a woman aged 40 to 50 who had recovered from COVID-19. CDR3 in DNA: TGTGCCAGCAGTTCTTCCTTCTACGAGCAGTACTTC. It specifies CASSSSFYEQYF.